This T cell receptor beta chain was recovered during a study of human T cells and chemical hapten exposure (dated by TCRdb to about 2021). In terms of the full investigation: For sensitization, 2% DPC in acetone was applied to a roughly 2 cm by roughly 2 cm area of upper inner arm skin. Patients additionally received weekly therapeutic DPC doses to the scalp throughout the approximately 25-week study period. Patch tests used Finn chambers with 0.01% DPC on the upper back, scored after 6 days by International Contact Dermatitis Research Group standards. The patient cohort, mostly female, included alopecia areata with under or over 50% scalp involvement, alopecia totalis and alopecia universalis. Libraries were combined into a pool for sequencing, and differences in TCR yield between samples came mainly from small differences in library volumes within the pool. In alopecia patients, the study followed how the peripheral blood TCR repertoire changed in vivo over primary and secondary sensitization to diphenylcyclopropenone (DPC), a hapten. Blood samples were taken from patients before sensitization (week 0) and at 2, 6 and about 24 weeks after DPC sensitization. Approximately 30 alopecia patients provided blood for TCR sequencing at one to four time points (pre-sensitization, 2, 6 and 24 weeks). On the study overall, not on this receptor specifically: Repeated subsampling changed both the strength of the expansion versus patch-test correlation and the threshold at which that correlation became significant. Patch test score correlated positively with the number of PT1 expanded TCRs, reaching significance at thresholds 8, 16 and 32 but not at 4. Significantly more large CDR3 similarity clusters were formed by expanded TCRs than by pre-sensitization or healthy control sets, consistent with antigen-driven responses. No change with DPC sensitization was found in the number of TCRs above 1 in 1000 frequency, and no evidence of global repertoire structure alterations was found. Because all patients had alopecia, a presumed autoimmune disease, the immune response of the patients might differ from that of healthy individuals.

From the cysteine up to the phenylalanine, the CDR3 has a length of 15 residues. Just the 45-base CDR3 DNA is kept, in frame starting at base 1. Trimming accounts for 6 bases at V and 7 bases at J, while the number of junction bases matched to no gene is 11. The library came from RACE. These reads were obtained on a NextSeq 500. Library preparation attached unique molecular identifiers to individual cDNA molecules for quantitative, reproducible TCR counting. From each blood RNA sample, both TCR alpha and TCR beta chains were sequenced. Per the source publication's procedure: The median number of TCRs per sample was approximately 96,000, ranging from 23,224 to 690,600. The Decombinator software suite was used to annotate the V, J and CDR3 of the TCR reads. For the PS versus PT1 abundance plots, all samples were subsampled to the same number of TCRs (28,000). TCRs were defined as expanded if absent before sensitization and observed at least eight times at the 2-week time point. TCRdb's own reprocessing of the public reads used fastp at Q25 and MiXCR and kept productive beta chains. Here each entry gathers all rows of one CDR3 protein and keeps the most common genes and DNA. It is TCRdb's table, rather than the study itself, that gives the V and J calls and clone size. The sample table contains some 380,000 distinct CDR3 sequences; only one count was recorded for more than 4.5% of them. About 2.2% of the sample goes to the ten largest clones.

The intended sense of this specimen's time point label: patch test 1, 2 weeks after DPC sensitization. The treatment or condition label for this specimen denotes: therapeutic diphenylcyclopropenone sensitization with weekly scalp DPC. At each patch-test visit, blood was drawn before the patch test was applied. Patients were eligible if aged 18 to 70, diagnosed with alopecia and judged suitable for DPC therapy, and pregnant patients were excluded. Unfractionated whole blood was collected in Tempus Blood RNA tubes, and total RNA was extracted from that blood. The table lists this clonotype with a few counts. Its target antigen remains unknown. Base qualities are not at hand, and no much larger clone is one base apart.

The TCR sequence derives from a woman aged 50 to 60 with alopecia areata. Some clones in this sample may be carry-over from other donors' samples. Recombination joined TRBV12-3 or TRBV12-4 with TRBJ1-5, and 8 junctional nucleotides match TRBD1. Sequencing was performed on whole blood, taken in connection with sensitization to the hapten diphenylcyclopropenone (DPC). At the DNA level, the sequence is TGTGCCAGCAGCTCAGGACTCAGGGGGCCCCAGCCCCAGCATTTT. Translated, this is CASSSGLRGPQPQHF.